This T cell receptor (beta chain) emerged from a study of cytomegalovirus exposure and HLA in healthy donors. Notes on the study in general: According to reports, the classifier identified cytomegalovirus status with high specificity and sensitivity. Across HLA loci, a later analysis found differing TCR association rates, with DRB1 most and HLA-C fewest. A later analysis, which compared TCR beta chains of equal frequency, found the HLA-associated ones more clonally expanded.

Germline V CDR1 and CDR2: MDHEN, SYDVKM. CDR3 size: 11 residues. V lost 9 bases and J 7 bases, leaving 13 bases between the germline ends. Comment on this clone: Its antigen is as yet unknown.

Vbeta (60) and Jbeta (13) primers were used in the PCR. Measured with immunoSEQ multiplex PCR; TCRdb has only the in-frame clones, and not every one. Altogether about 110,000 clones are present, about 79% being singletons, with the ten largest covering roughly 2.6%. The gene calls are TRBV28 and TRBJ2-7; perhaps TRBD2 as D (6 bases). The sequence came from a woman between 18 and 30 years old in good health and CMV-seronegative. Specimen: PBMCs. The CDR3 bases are TGTGCCAGTTCGGGGGTAAGGGAGCAGTACTTC. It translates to CASSGVREQYF.